Included here is one T cell receptor (beta chain) sequence, with context. The specificity of this receptor is unknown. Base qualities are missing; no much larger clone stands one base away. The record originates from a study of T cells in Graves' hyperthyroidism and ophthalmopathy (dated by TCRdb to between 2018 and 2021). Describing the broader study: Peripheral blood samples were taken at initial diagnosis, before any treatment was given. The paper describes TCR Vbeta CDR3 sequencing of around 130 peripheral blood samples, made up of 43 ophthalmopathy patients, roughly 80 hyperthyroidism patients and 17 progressor patients. After sampling, hyperthyroidism patients received methimazole starting at 30 mg daily, and ophthalmopathy patients received high-dose intravenous methylprednisolone. Whether ophthalmopathy could be predicted prospectively was tested in an independent validation cohort made up of approximately 19 hyperthyroidism patients plus 17 patients who later progressed to ophthalmopathy. To identify TCR V-J signatures that set the groups apart, the researchers used a discovery cohort of approximately 98 patients, made up of some 41 with Graves' ophthalmopathy and about 55 with stable Graves' hyperthyroidism. Thyroid tissue and blood T-cell repertoires from about six Graves' hyperthyroidism patients were also compared in the study. The 95 to 100 discovery patients were randomly divided into training and test sets at a 7:3 ratio. On the study overall, not on this receptor specifically: In validation, progression to ophthalmopathy was predicted by the model with roughly 71% sensitivity and 72.22% specificity, a median of roughly 6 months before onset. Sample size was not statistically predetermined, and blinding of investigators to group allocation was not performed. A model built on a 13 V-J signature distinguished ophthalmopathy from stable hyperthyroidism, reaching around 87% sensitivity and around 82% specificity in cross-validation and 80%/75% in testing. Blood samples also contained most of the expanded thyroid clonotypes (frequency above 0.001), which suggests that blood repertoires may reflect thyroid immune responses.

Trimming at the junction amounts to 8 bases on V and 5 bases on J, and the germline ends lie 20 bases apart. The germline V gene gives CDR1 as MNHNS and CDR2 as SASEGT. The CDR3 runs 15 residues from the cysteine to the phenylalanine. Just the 45-base CDR3 DNA is kept, in frame starting at base 1. Graves' hyperthyroidism was defined as stable when no progression to ophthalmopathy occurred over 18 months of follow-up. The hyperthyroidism patients were between 18 and 65 years old and newly diagnosed, with a disease duration of less than 2 months. The study excluded patients with uncontrolled infections, other autoimmune diseases, pregnancy or lactation. Diagnoses relied on clinical symptoms, serum thyroxine and TRAb, thyroid ultrasound and orbital computed tomography. PBMCs were separated from approximately 9.9 ml of fresh peripheral blood using Ficoll-Paque density gradient centrifugation. Trizol reagent was used to extract total RNA, and RNA quality was then checked on an Agilent 2100 Bioanalyzer.

TCR beta CDR3 regions were amplified from RNA transcripts. The TCR CDR3 was subjected to a first round of RT-PCR using the HTBI primer set and the Qiagen OneStep RT-PCR kit. Libraries were constructed in a second round of multiplex PCR, after which size selection and purification were performed. Libraries were sequenced paired-end with 100 bp reads on an Illumina HiSeq2000. In the source study's methods: SOAPnuke was used to process the raw data, throwing out any read that contained adapters or uncalled bases, had a mean Phred below 15, or lacked an exact constant-primer or identifier match. High-quality paired reads were merged with COPE v1.2.5, and unique nucleotide sequences were defined as clonotypes. MiTCR v1.1 was used to align the clonotypes against IMGT TRBV, TRBD and TRBJ reference segments. Only V-J combinations with frequency above 0.0001, covering 99% to 99.2% of repertoires, were analysed. A TCS score was defined as the ratio of F50 (clonal expansion) to E x V (chaos), with BLOSUM62-based TCRdist applied between CDR3 peptides within each V-J. Welch's t-statistics and random forest reduced 514 V-J features to 10 to 15, which were used in a naive Bayes classifier (R e1071). TCRdb reanalyzed the raw reads on its own, using fastp at Q25 for trimming and MiXCR for clone calling, and kept in-frame beta chains. For every CDR3 protein sequence, its rows merge into one entry that carries the most common genes and DNA. These V and J calls derive from TCRdb rather than the authors' analysis. This sample comprises over 150,000 distinct CDR3 sequences, about a sixth of them detected only once. The ten biggest clones cover about 50% of the sample.

Material for sequencing was blood. The TCR was taken from a woman aged 50 to 65 with Graves' hyperthyroidism. The chain links TRBV6-1 with TRBJ2-3; the D gene is possibly TRBD2, with 6 bases matching. The nucleotide sequence is given as TGTGCCAGCCGTTCTAGGAGGGCCCCTCAAGATACGCAGTATTTT. This translates into CASRSRRAPQDTQYF.